The rows below give T cell receptor beta chains drawn from one sample of a study of blood T cells in healthy people across ages. In TCRdb, the 5' RACE reads were re-called with MiXCR into one record per CDR3 protein. The sample yields 710,000 or so distinct CDR3 sequences, roughly 32% seen once. Sequencing was performed on blood. The source is a woman older than 75 in good health. Both conserved end residues are trimmed from each CDR3. The size of a clone is reported for some rows only, either as once, few or many, or as a class for expanded clones.

clone_size | v_call | cdr3_aa
many | TRBV20-1 | SAVQGANTYEQY
. | TRBV5-4 | ASSLDLRDQY
many | TRBV7-2 | ASSYDSNYGYT
. | TRBV7-9 | ASSHFSDYGYT
many | TRBV4-1 | ASSQEGGKTDTQY
many | TRBV7-2 | ASSLSRGENEQF
many | TRBV28 | ASSPSGRGFSRSPLH
. | TRBV6-2/TRBV6-3 | ASHRQTDSPLH
. | TRBV21-1 | ASSKRNIRQGGPLAF
. | TRBV4-3 | ASSQDRVGGNNGQF
few | TRBV5-1 | ASSPHAGNEQY
many | TRBV27 | ASSLNGAANLKYEQY
many | TRBV12-3/TRBV12-4 | ASSWASGGVFDTQY
once | TRBV28 | ASSLLRSVSNQPQH
many | TRBV6-5 | ASRERGGFGEQF
few | TRBV5-1 | ASSLRQGQGTGELF
. | TRBV7-9 | ASSPNILEQF
. | TRBV6-2/TRBV6-3 | ASSYGAASYNEQF
many | TRBV5-1 | ASSWRQGAEGYT
. | TRBV30 | AWSRGEDEQY
. | TRBV20-1 | SARDQGPDTQY
. | TRBV12-5 | ASGLLAGDEQY
many | TRBV2 | ASSAVREETQY
. | TRBV7-8 | ASSLYGAGPNEKRF
many | TRBV12-3/TRBV12-4 | ASSFSGGAEEQF
many | TRBV10-3 | AIRSQGASAKQY
. | TRBV20-1 | SAYLAGELTYEQY
many | TRBV4-2 | ASSQDSSGVFPYEQY
many | TRBV5-5 | ASSLRAESNQPQH
. | TRBV4-1 | ASSQTSRSSGANVLT
many | TRBV15 | ATSRDLGYEVDSPLH
. | TRBV9 | ASSVTRDSSYNEQF
. | TRBV28 | ASSRTGVINQPQH
. | TRBV2 | AARGAVEKLF
. | TRBV10-3 | AISEWSQGGDGYT
once | TRBV12-3/TRBV12-4 | ASSLGASGSSTDTQY
once | TRBV2 | ASSAAGEGEQF
many | TRBV20-1 | SASPGLAVRNEQF
. | TRBV30 | AWTGARNTDTQY
many | TRBV4-3 | ASSQLTGRYEQY
. | TRBV12-3/TRBV12-4 | ASSAGLAVTYEQY
. | TRBV7-2 | ASSLPAGGPGDTQY
few | TRBV3-1 | ASSQDGRQLPTEAF
. | TRBV9 | ASSPYQEIDEQY
. | TRBV6-1 | ASSASGTGGGYT
. | TRBV7-9 | ASSMGTNEKLF
many | TRBV5-1 | ASSLGGVGTYNEQF
. | TRBV20-1 | SARDRTGYTEAF
many | TRBV18 | ASSPKLGVGTEAF